Listed below are T cell receptor beta chains from one sample, sequenced in a study of blood T cells in healthy people across ages. One entry per CDR3 protein results from TCRdb running MiXCR on the 5' RACE reads. The table lists some 1.5 million distinct CDR3 sequences, 35% to 45% of them singletons. Sequencing was performed on blood. These receptor sequences come from a woman under 30 in good health. Both conserved end residues are trimmed from each CDR3. Fields, in order: J gene, V gene, CDR3 protein.

TRBJ2-1,TRBV12-3/TRBV12-4,ASSRARGKDEQF
TRBJ2-1,TRBV10-3,AISGSGRYNEQF
TRBJ1-5,TRBV28,ASRETGGNQPQH
TRBJ1-6,TRBV20-1,SALMEGVNSPLH
TRBJ1-2,TRBV29-1,SVLLSLSGYT
TRBJ1-5,TRBV7-2,ASSPFNQPQH
TRBJ1-2,TRBV27,ASSSWDSLTNYGYT
TRBJ1-5,TRBV21-1,ASSSPHPGGNQPQH
TRBJ1-1,TRBV15,ATSRDNRNTEAF
TRBJ1-1,TRBV18,ASSPVEGSTEAF
TRBJ2-1,TRBV6-2/TRBV6-3,ASSGQGSSSYNEQF
TRBJ2-3,TRBV7-9,ASSQDGNLRGDTQY
TRBJ2-3,TRBV12-3/TRBV12-4,ASSTTSGSTDTQY
TRBJ2-1,TRBV9,ASSVVGQGRNNEQF
TRBJ2-5,TRBV15,ATSRVLQETQY
TRBJ2-1,TRBV7-2,ASSTPSSGRYDNEQF
TRBJ2-1,TRBV4-1,ASSPDGRSYNEQF
TRBJ2-2,TRBV10-3,AISESAGVTGELF
TRBJ2-6,TRBV5-1,ASSFYSPSGANVLT
TRBJ1-2,TRBV21-1,ASSKVGAGGYT
TRBJ2-1,TRBV24-1,ATRDRGRNNEQF
TRBJ2-1,TRBV9,ASSVALAPPYNEQF
TRBJ1-1,TRBV29-1,SVEIGTGSSEAF
NA,TRBV3-1,ASSQDSGRQTQY
TRBJ2-3,TRBV6-2/TRBV6-3,ASSPLGVDTQY
TRBJ1-2,TRBV4-1,ASSQDRTSDYGYT
TRBJ2-7,TRBV6-5,ASAGGHEQY
TRBJ2-3,TRBV20-1,SARGQGRADTQY
TRBJ2-2,TRBV25-1,ASSERQAGELF
TRBJ2-3,TRBV7-9,ASSVPKAGGPTDTQY
TRBJ1-1,TRBV6-6,ASSWGNVGTEAF
TRBJ1-1,TRBV7-3,ASSLNVSTEAF
TRBJ2-1,TRBV4-1,ASSQVDVGLAGGSEQF
TRBJ2-5,TRBV9,ASSVDGGSETQY
TRBJ1-2,TRBV20-1,SAPDRPPIT
TRBJ1-2,TRBV20-1,SALAPGGSYGYT
TRBJ1-2,TRBV4-2,ASSQDTRTVTNYGYT
TRBJ2-7,TRBV20-1,SARDWALGQGSYEQY
TRBJ2-5,TRBV7-6,ASSPIVGLQETQY
TRBJ2-7,TRBV4-3,ASSRLAGDGDEQY